Below, 27 T cell receptor beta chains from the same sample are listed, as sequenced in a study of T cell responses to AZD1222 COVID-19 vaccine. Method: immunoSEQ multiplex PCR; TCRdb's copy keeps in-frame clones and lacks some. The sample shows under 130,000 clones, 90% of them seen only once. The starting material was peripheral blood, obtained on day 0 of AZD1222 vaccination. Every receptor here comes from an adult in good health.

The gene calls are TRBV6-1 and TRBJ1-2; D gene ambiguous. CDR3 length: 14 amino acids. The germline gives CDR1 MNHNS, CDR2 SASEGT. V lost 1 base and J 5 bases, leaving 11 bases between the germline ends. CDR3 amino acids: CASSEDGKGYGYTF. In nucleotides, the CDR3 is TGTGCCAGCAGTGAAGACGGCAAAGGGTATGGCTACACCTTC.

In its sample, this clone was seen a few times. The CDR3: CASSPAPYRERGEQYF. The DNA of the CDR3 is TGTGCCAGCTCGCCGGCCCCTTACAGGGAAAGAGGCGAGCAGTACTTC. J is TRBJ2-7 and V is TRBV18; D may be TRBD1 (6 bases). V lost 6 bases, J lost 6 bases, and 24 bases lay in between. CDR3 length: 16 amino acids. Germline V lookup: CDR1 KGHSH, CDR2 LQKENI.

The chain recombines TRBV28 with TRBJ2-2; TRBD1 matches 8 bases. CDR1 is MDHEN, CDR2 SYDVKM, per germline. With V trimmed by 4 bases and J by 5 bases, 6 bases remained unmatched. The CDR3 extends over 15 amino acids. The CDR3 DNA reads as TGTGCCAGCAGTTCCGACCGGACAGGGACCGGGGAGCTGTTTTTT. Translated, it gives CASSSDRTGTGELFF.

The V call is TRBV7-8, the J call TRBJ1-4, with D perhaps matching TRBD1 (6 bases). Germline V gene sequence: CDR1 SGHVS, CDR2 FQNEAQ. The CDR3 sequence is 17 residues long. V was shortened by 2 bases and J by 1 base, with 14 bases between the two germline ends. The CDR3 sequence: CASSLRQGRLTNEKLFF. In nucleotides, the CDR3 is TGTGCCAGCAGCTTAAGGCAGGGGCGGTTAACTAATGAAAAACTGTTTTTT.

The chain uses TRBV9 and TRBJ2-6; 10 bases fit TRBD1. This CDR3 spans 18 amino acids. The germline V gene encodes CDR1 SGDLS and CDR2 YYNGEE. V shed 4 bases, J shed 4 bases, and the junction held 11 bases outside the gene matches. DNA of the CDR3: TGTGCCAGCAGCCACGCGCGGACAGGGGGGAACGGGGCCAACGTCCTGACTTTC. This translates into CASSHARTGGNGANVLTF.

The chain has TRBV29-1 and TRBJ2-6; D is ambiguous. The CDR3 has 14 residues. With 4 bases removed from V and 0 bases from J, the gap between germline ends came to 7 bases. Germline V gene lookup returns CDR1 SQVTM and CDR2 ANQGSEA. The CDR3: CSVAPGSGANVLTF. The CDR3 nucleotides read TGCAGCGTTGCACCGGGCTCTGGGGCCAACGTCCTGACTTTC.

This chain joins TRBV13 and TRBJ1-1, with D hard to call. Trimming took off 0 bases at V and 2 bases at J, with 4 bases between the two ends. Germline CDR1 reads PRHDT; CDR2 reads FYEKMQ (reference sequence). This CDR3 region has 13 residues. The CDR3 spells CASSLGANTEAFF. CDR3 sequence (DNA): TGTGCCAGCAGCTTAGGAGCAAACACTGAAGCTTTCTTT. Using reference TRBV13 and TRBJ1-1 for the parts outside the CDR3, the full variable domain is AAGVIQSPRHLIKEKRETATLKCYPIPRHDTVYWYQQGPGQDPQFLISFYEKMQSDKGSIPDRFSAQQFSDYHSELNMSSLELGDSALYFCASSLGANTEAFFGQGTRLTVV.

CDR3 sequence reads: CASSEYKGDGLFKRNTEAFF. CDR3 nucleotides: TGTGCCAGCAGTGAATATAAGGGAGACGGACTCTTTAAGAGGAACACTGAAGCTTTCTTT. The chain combines TRBV2 with TRBJ1-1; D uncertain. The V and J ends lost 2 bases and 1 base respectively, with 26 bases between them. The CDR3 sequence is 20 residues long. CDR1 is SNHLY, CDR2 FYNNEI, per germline.

J is TRBJ1-2 and V is TRBV11-1; the D gene is possibly TRBD1 (6 bases). V dropped 5 bases and J dropped 4 bases, with 14 bases sitting between them. Germline V gives CDR1 SGHAT, CDR2 FQDESV (reference sequence). The CDR3 is made up of 14 amino acids. The chain's CDR3 is CASSAMQGTYGYTF. As DNA, the CDR3 is TGTGCCAGCAGCGCAATGCAGGGGACCTATGGCTACACCTTC. Filled out from reference TRBV11-1 and TRBJ1-2, the complete variable domain reads EAEVAQSPRYKITEKSQAVAFWCDPISGHATLYWYRQILGQGPELLVQFQDESVVDDSQLPKDRFSAERLKGVDSTLKIQPAELGDSAMYLCASSAMQGTYGYTFGSGTRLTVV.

The V and J genes are TRBV5-8 and TRBJ2-3; 12 bases line up with TRBD2. V lost 5 bases to trimming and J lost 2 bases; unmatched junction nucleotides: 9. Germline CDR1 is SGHTS and CDR2 is YDEGEE. CDR3 length: 17 amino acids. The CDR3 region has the DNA TGTGCCAGCAGTACCGGGACTAGCGGGCACCCCACAGATACGCAGTATTTT. Amino acids: CASSTGTSGHPTDTQYF.

The rearrangement uses TRBV11-1 and TRBJ2-7; no clear D. Germline CDR1 reads SGHAT; CDR2 reads FQDESV (reference sequence). The CDR3 loop spans 14 amino acids. The V and J ends lost 1 base and 4 bases respectively, with 11 bases between them. The CDR3 loop is CASSLEGQRYEQYF. Here the CDR3 DNA reads TGTGCCAGCAGCTTAGAAGGTCAGAGGTACGAGCAGTACTTC.

The chain uses TRBV2 and TRBJ2-5; D not resolved. V was clipped by 6 bases and J by 3 bases, with 11 bases between them. Germline V CDR1 and CDR2: SNHLY, FYNNEI. The CDR3 extends over 13 amino acids. Here the CDR3 reads CASRRAREETQYF. CDR3 sequence (DNA): TGTGCCAGCAGGCGCGCTCGTGAAGAGACCCAGTACTTC.

V and J are TRBV9 and TRBJ2-3; the D call may be TRBD1 or TRBD2 (5 bases each). The CDR3 length is 18 residues. V lost 4 bases and J lost 6, with 27 bases in between. The germline V gene encodes CDR1 SGDLS and CDR2 YYNGEE. The CDR3 sequence is CASSPHLTGRGTTDTQYF. The CDR3 nucleotides are TGTGCCAGCAGCCCGCACTTAACTGGCCGTGGGACCACCGATACGCAGTATTTT.

The chain has TRBV20-1 and TRBJ2-7; TRBD1 aligns across 8 bases. Trimming at V came to 3 bases and at J to 1 base, leaving 5 bases not matched to a gene. Germline CDR1 DFQATT, CDR2 SNEGSKA (reference sequence). The CDR3 spans 14 residues. CDR3 protein: CSASVGTGSYEQYF. Here the CDR3 DNA reads TGCAGTGCTAGTGTGGGGACAGGATCCTACGAGCAGTACTTC.

The chain joins TRBV6-1 to TRBJ1-1; no reliable D call. CDR1 and CDR2 from the germline V gene are MNHNS and SASEGT. Trimming shortened V by 0 bases and J by 0 bases, and 14 bases separated the two germline ends. The CDR3 loop spans 17 amino acids. The CDR3, as DNA: TGTGCCAGCAGTGAAGCGATAGTTTTTTCTGTGAACACTGAAGCTTTCTTT. This gives the protein CASSEAIVFSVNTEAFF.

The V call is TRBV11-2, the J call TRBJ1-1; TRBD1 matches at 7 bases. The V gene end was trimmed by 5 bases and the J gene end by 6 bases; junction bases not matched to a gene: 9. Germline values: CDR1 SGHAT, CDR2 FQNNGV. The CDR3 is 14 residues long. CDR3 DNA: TGTGCCAGCAGCCCAGCAGGGGGATGGGCTGAAGCTTTCTTT. This encodes CASSPAGGWAEAFF.

The chain recombines TRBV11-1 with TRBJ1-1; D gene unclear. Germline CDR1 is SGHAT and CDR2 is FQDESV (reference sequence). The CDR3 loop spans 15 amino acids. Trimming took 1 base from V and 0 from J, leaving 9 bases between them. As DNA, the CDR3 is TGTGCCAGCAGCTTAGGGGAGTACATGAACACTGAAGCTTTCTTT. This encodes CASSLGEYMNTEAFF.

The chain combines TRBV5-8 with TRBJ1-5, with TRBD1 matching 8 bases. Germline lookup yields CDR1 SGHTS and CDR2 YDEGEE. J was trimmed by 2 bases and V by 4 bases; bases with no gene match: 11. The CDR3 length is 17 residues. The CDR3 reads CASSVRQGPGGNQPQHF. The CDR3 DNA follows: TGTGCCAGCAGCGTCCGACAGGGGCCAGGGGGCAATCAGCCCCAGCATTTT.

The V gene is TRBV2, the J gene TRBJ2-1, with D possibly being TRBD2 (5 bases). This CDR3 has 16 amino acids. CDR1 SNHLY and CDR2 FYNNEI come from the germline V gene. The V gene lost 5 bases and the J gene lost 0 bases, with 14 bases spanning the gap. CDR3 sequence reads: CASSSSFSSSYNEQFF. The CDR3 DNA is TGTGCCAGCAGTTCTAGCTTTTCGAGCTCCTACAATGAGCAGTTCTTC. Full variable domain (remainder filled in from reference TRBV2 and TRBJ2-1): EPEVTQTPSHQVTQMGQEVILRCVPISNHLYFYWYRQILGQKVEFLVSFYNNEISEKSEIFDDQFSVERPDGSNFTLKIRSTKLEDSAMYFCASSSSFSSSYNEQFFGPGTRLTVL.

J is TRBJ1-5 and V is TRBV5-5; 8 bases fit TRBD1. CDR3 length equals 15 residues. Looked up from germline, CDR1 is SGHKS and CDR2 is YYEKEE (reference sequence). The V segment lost 5 bases and the J segment 6 bases; nucleotides outside the gene matches: 10. CDR3 amino acids: CASRFGQGNSQPQHF. CDR3 in DNA: TGTGCCAGCAGATTCGGACAGGGTAATAGTCAGCCCCAGCATTTT.

V is TRBV5-4 and J is TRBJ2-7, with D perhaps matching TRBD1 or TRBD2 (6 bases each). The CDR3 is made up of 16 amino acids. Germline V lookup: CDR1 SGHNT, CDR2 YYREEE (reference sequence). The ends were cut back, 4 bases at V and 1 base at J, with 18 bases in the middle. The chain's CDR3 is CASSLVGGDGSYEQYF. DNA of the CDR3: TGTGCCAGCAGCCTGGTCGGGGGCGATGGGTCCTACGAGCAGTACTTC.

V is TRBV2 and J is TRBJ1-1; no definite D call. The CDR3 has 14 residues. With 7 bases removed from V and 1 base from J, the gap between germline ends came to 13 bases. CDR1 and CDR2 from the germline V gene are SNHLY and FYNNEI. The CDR3, as DNA: TGTGCCAGCAACACAATACGGGGGAACACTGAAGCTTTCTTT. This sequence encodes CASNTIRGNTEAFF. The full variable domain, completed using reference TRBV2 and TRBJ1-1, is EPEVTQTPSHQVTQMGQEVILRCVPISNHLYFYWYRQILGQKVEFLVSFYNNEISEKSEIFDDQFSVERPDGSNFTLKIRSTKLEDSAMYFCASNTIRGNTEAFFGQGTRLTVV.

The chain has TRBV5-4 and TRBJ1-3; TRBD1 might be the D (5 bases). V lost 7 bases to trimming and J lost 4 bases, with 15 bases between them. CDR1 is SGHNT, CDR2 YYREEE, per germline (reference sequence). The CDR3 totals 14 residues. The CDR3 here is CASADWGNGNTIYF. CDR3 DNA: TGTGCCAGCGCCGACTGGGGGAACGGAAACACCATATATTTT.

This clone was seen once. For the CDR3, the DNA is TGTGCCAGCAGGCCCGACGGAACTGAAGCTTTCTTT. It translates to CASRPDGTEAFF. The chain uses TRBV28 and TRBJ1-1; D uncertain. Germline loops: CDR1 MDHEN, CDR2 SYDVKM. V lost 6 bases and J lost 5, with 10 bases in between. The CDR3 extends over 12 amino acids.

This chain uses TRBV28 with TRBJ1-2; weak D call: TRBD1 (5 bases). This CDR3 is built from 14 residues. Germline V gives CDR1 MDHEN, CDR2 SYDVKM. Trimming cost V 7 bases and J 2 bases, with 14 bases left between them. The CDR3 nucleotides read TGTGCCAGCATTGGGGCCTGGGGCAACTATGGCTACACCTTC. Protein product: CASIGAWGNYGYTF.

This chain joins TRBV5-4 and TRBJ2-2; TRBD2 might be the D (6 bases). Germline CDR1 reads SGHNT; CDR2 reads YYREEE (reference sequence). Between the trimmed V and J ends, which lost 0 bases and 0 bases, there was a span of 15 bases. The CDR3 totals 18 residues. The CDR3, as DNA: TGTGCCAGCAGCTTGGGGGGGACCGGGACTGCGAACACCGGGGAGCTGTTTTTT. This encodes CASSLGGTGTANTGELFF. The variable domain in full, with the rest retrieved from reference TRBV5-4 and TRBJ2-2, is ETGVTQSPTHLIKTRGQQVTLRCSSQSGHNTVSWYQQALGQGPQFIFQYYREEENGRGNFPPRFSGLQFPNYSSELNVNALELDDSALYLCASSLGGTGTANTGELFFGEGSRLTVL.

This clone was observed a single time. This chain links TRBV12-3 or TRBV12-4 with TRBJ2-2, with D unresolved. V dropped 6 bases and J dropped 3 bases, with 8 bases sitting between them. The CDR3 runs to 13 residues. The CDR3 sequence: CASRRPYTGELFF. As DNA, the CDR3 is TGTGCCAGCAGGCGCCCTTACACCGGGGAGCTGTTTTTT.